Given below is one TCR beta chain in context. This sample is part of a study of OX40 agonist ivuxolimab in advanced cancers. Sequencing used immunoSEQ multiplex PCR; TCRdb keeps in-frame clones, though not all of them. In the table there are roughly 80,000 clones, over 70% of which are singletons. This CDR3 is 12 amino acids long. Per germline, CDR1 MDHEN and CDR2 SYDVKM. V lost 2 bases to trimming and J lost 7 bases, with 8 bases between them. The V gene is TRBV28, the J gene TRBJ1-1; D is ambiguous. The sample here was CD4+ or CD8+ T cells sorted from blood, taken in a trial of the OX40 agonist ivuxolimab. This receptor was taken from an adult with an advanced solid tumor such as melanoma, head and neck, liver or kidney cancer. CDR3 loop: CASSLRRVEAFF. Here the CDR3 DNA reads TGTGCCAGCAGTTTAAGGCGGGTTGAAGCTTTCTTT. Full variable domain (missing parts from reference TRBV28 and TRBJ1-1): DVKVTQSSRYLVKRTGEKVFLECVQDMDHENMFWYRQDPGLGLRLIYFSYDVKMKEKGDIPEGYSVSREKKERFSLILESASTNQTSMYLCASSLRRVEAFFGQGTRLTVV.